This T cell receptor beta chain is drawn from a study of CD8 T cells in Susac syndrome. The J segment lost 8 bases and the V segment lost 9 bases, leaving 7 bases of the junction unmatched. From germline, CDR1 is LNHDA and CDR2 SQIVND (reference sequence). The CDR3 loop spans 12 amino acids. An input of roughly 0.45 to 1 ug of RNA was subjected to reverse transcription using random hexamers. By means of immunoSEQ multiplex PCR, TCR beta CDR3 spanning 54 Vbeta and 13 Jbeta underwent amplification. One entry per CDR3 protein, called by TCRdb with MiXCR from the immunoSEQ multiplex PCR reads. Among more than 70,000 distinct CDR3 sequences, approximately 92% were seen once, and the ten largest hold approximately 0.31%. Sequencing of TCR beta, carried out with a high-throughput approach, was applied to CD8+ and CD4+ T cells from the blood. Healthy donors were controls matched for age and sex. The authors negatively isolated CD8+ and CD4+ T cells and FACS-enriched TEMRA cells.

This sequence joins TRBV19 and TRBJ1-2; TRBD1 aligns across 9 bases. The TCR was taken from a human donor in good health. The sample comprised CD8+ T cells from PBMCs. The CDR3 is CASLQGAWGYTF. CDR3 DNA: TGTGCCAGCCTACAGGGGGCCTGGGGCTACACCTTC. Full variable domain (remainder filled in from reference TRBV19 and TRBJ1-2): DGGITQSPKYLFRKEGQNVTLSCEQNLNHDAMYWYRQDPGQGLRLIYYSQIVNDFQKGDIAEGYSVSREKKESFPLTVTSAQKNPTAFYLCASLQGAWGYTFGSGTRLTVV.